This entry features one TCR beta chain sequence. Its antigen is unidentified. The source of the sample is a study of vaccination effects on CD4 cells after COVID-19. Study at large: Before any sequencing was done, the ViraFEST assay used viral peptide pools to expand antigen-specific CD4+ T cells. A density of about 2.2 million PBMC per well was used; these cells were cultured with 10 IU/ml IL-2 and approximately 10 ug/ml peptides.

Isolation of CD4+ T cells took place after about 10 days of culture. By PCR, the person was confirmed to have had SARS-CoV-2 infection between March and December 2020. As their vaccination, participants received two doses of either BNT162b2 or mRNA-1273. Study outcomes and limitations: New vaccine-induced clones dominated convalescents' post-vaccine spike-reactive clones. Both infection-induced and vaccine-induced clones contracted markedly at late post-vaccination timepoints.

The assay was immunoSEQ multiplex PCR, and TCRdb's table has in-frame clones only and misses some. The table shows about 50,000 clones, with 74% occurring only once. V lost 7 bases to trimming and J lost 7 bases; unmatched junction nucleotides: 13. This CDR3 spans 15 amino acids. Germline V gene sequence: CDR1 SGHNT, CDR2 YYREEE (reference sequence). This sequence was found in a human donor who had a prior SARS-CoV-2 infection. The sequenced sample was CD4+ T cells from PBMCs cultured without peptide, obtained after COVID-19 vaccination. The chain joins TRBV5-4 to TRBJ2-1; 8 positions match TRBD2. In DNA form, the CDR3 reads TGTGCCAGCGGTAGCGGGACCTCACGAACTAATGAGCAGTTCTTC. Translated: CASGSGTSRTNEQFF.